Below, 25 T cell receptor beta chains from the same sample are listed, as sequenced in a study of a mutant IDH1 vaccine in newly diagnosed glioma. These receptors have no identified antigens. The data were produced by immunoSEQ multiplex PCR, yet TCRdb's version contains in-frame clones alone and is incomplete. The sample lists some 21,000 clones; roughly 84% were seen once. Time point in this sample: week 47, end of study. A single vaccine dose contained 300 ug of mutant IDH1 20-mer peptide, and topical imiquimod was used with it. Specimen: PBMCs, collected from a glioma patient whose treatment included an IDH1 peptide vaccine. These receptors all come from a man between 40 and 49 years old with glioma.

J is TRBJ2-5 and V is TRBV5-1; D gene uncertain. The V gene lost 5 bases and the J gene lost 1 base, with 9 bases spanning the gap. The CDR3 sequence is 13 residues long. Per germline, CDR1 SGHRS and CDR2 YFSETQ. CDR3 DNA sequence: TGCGCCAGCAGGCGGCAGGTCCAAGAGACCCAGTACTTC. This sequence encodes CASRRQVQETQYF.

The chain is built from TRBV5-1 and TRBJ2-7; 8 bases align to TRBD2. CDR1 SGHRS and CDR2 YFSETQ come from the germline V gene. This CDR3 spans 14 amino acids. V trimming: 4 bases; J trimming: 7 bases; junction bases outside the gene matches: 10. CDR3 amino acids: CASSPGLASREQYF. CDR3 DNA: TGCGCCAGCAGCCCCGGACTAGCAAGTCGGGAGCAGTACTTC.

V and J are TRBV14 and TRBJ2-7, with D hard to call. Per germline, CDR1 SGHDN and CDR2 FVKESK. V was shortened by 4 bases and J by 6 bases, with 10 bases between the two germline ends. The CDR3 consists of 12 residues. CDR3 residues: CASSPRGLEQYF. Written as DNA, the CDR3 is TGTGCCAGCAGCCCTCGTGGTCTCGAGCAGTACTTC.

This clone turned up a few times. CDR3 nucleotides: TGTGCCAGCAGCCAGGGCGGGAGGGGCCAAGAGACCCAGTACTTC. It specifies CASSQGGRGQETQYF. V and J are TRBV4-2 and TRBJ2-5, with 9 bases matching TRBD2. The CDR3 is 15 amino acids. The V gene's germline CDR1 is LGHNA and CDR2 YNFKEQ. V trimming: 3 bases; J trimming: 1 base; junction bases outside the gene matches: 3.

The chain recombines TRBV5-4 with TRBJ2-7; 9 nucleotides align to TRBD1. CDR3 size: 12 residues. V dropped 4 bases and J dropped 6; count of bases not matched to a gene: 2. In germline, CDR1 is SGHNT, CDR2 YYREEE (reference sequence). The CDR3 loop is CASSRQGGEQYF. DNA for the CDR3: TGTGCCAGCAGCAGACAGGGGGGCGAGCAGTACTTC. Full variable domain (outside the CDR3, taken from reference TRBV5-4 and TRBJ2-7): ETGVTQSPTHLIKTRGQQVTLRCSSQSGHNTVSWYQQALGQGPQFIFQYYREEENGRGNFPPRFSGLQFPNYSSELNVNALELDDSALYLCASSRQGGEQYFGPGTRLTVT.

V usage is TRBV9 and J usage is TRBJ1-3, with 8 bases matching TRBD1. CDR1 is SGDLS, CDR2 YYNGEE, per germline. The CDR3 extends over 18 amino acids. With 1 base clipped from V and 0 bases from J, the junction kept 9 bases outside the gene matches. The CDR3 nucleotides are TGTGCCAGCAGCGTACAGGGGACAGGAGGAAGCTCTGGAAACACCATATATTTT. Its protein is CASSVQGTGGSSGNTIYF. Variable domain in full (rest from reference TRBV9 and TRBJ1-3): DSGVTQTPKHLITATGQRVTLRCSPRSGDLSVYWYQQSLDQGLQFLIQYYNGEERAKGNILERFSAQQFPDLHSELNLSSLELGDSALYFCASSVQGTGGSSGNTIYFGEGSWLTVV.

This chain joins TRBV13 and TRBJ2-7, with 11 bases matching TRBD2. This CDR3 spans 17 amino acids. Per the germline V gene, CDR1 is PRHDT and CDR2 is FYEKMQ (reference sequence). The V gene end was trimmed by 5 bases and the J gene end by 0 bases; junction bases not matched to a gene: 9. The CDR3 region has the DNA TGTGCCAGCAGCCTGTACCGACTAGCGGGGAGCTCCTACGAGCAGTACTTC. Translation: CASSLYRLAGSSYEQYF.

CDR3 in amino acids: CASTRQGNQPQHF. The CDR3 nucleotides read TGTGCCAGCACCCGACAGGGGAATCAGCCCCAGCATTTT. The chain employs TRBV6-6 and TRBJ1-5, with 8 bases matching TRBD1. Germline V lookup: CDR1 MNHNY, CDR2 SVGAGI (reference sequence). The CDR3 is 13 residues long. Trimming at V came to 7 bases and at J to 4 bases, leaving 3 bases not matched to a gene.

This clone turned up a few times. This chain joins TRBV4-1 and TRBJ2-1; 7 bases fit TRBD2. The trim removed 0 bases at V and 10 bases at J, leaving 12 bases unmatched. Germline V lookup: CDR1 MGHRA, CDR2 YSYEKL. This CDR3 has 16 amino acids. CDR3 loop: CASSQDRTSARGEQFF. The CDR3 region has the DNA TGCGCCAGCAGCCAAGATAGAACTAGCGCCCGGGGAGAGCAGTTCTTC.

Here the CDR3 DNA reads TGTGCCAGCAGCCGCACCCTCGGGCACTTCTACGAGCAGTACTTC. It yields the protein CASSRTLGHFYEQYF. V gene TRBV5-6 combines with J gene TRBJ2-7; no clear D. The length of the CDR3 is 15 residues. Germline lookup yields CDR1 SGHDT and CDR2 YYEEEE. V dropped 4 bases and J dropped 3 bases, with 17 bases sitting between them.

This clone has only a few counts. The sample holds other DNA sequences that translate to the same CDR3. The DNA for the CDR3 is TGCAGCGTTGATCAGGGGGACTATGGCTACACCTTC. It encodes CSVDQGDYGYTF. The V and J genes are TRBV29-1 and TRBJ1-2; 7 nucleotides agree with TRBD1. V gave up 3 bases and J gave up 3 bases; unmatched junction bases: 1. Germline V CDR1 and CDR2: SQVTM, ANQGSEA. CDR3 length: 12 residues.

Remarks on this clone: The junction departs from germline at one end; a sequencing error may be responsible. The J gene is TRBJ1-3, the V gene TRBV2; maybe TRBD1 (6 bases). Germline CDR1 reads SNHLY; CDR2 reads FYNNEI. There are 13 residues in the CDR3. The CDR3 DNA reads TGTGCCAGCAGTGGGAAACAGGGAAGCACCATATATTTT. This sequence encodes CASSGKQGSTIYF.

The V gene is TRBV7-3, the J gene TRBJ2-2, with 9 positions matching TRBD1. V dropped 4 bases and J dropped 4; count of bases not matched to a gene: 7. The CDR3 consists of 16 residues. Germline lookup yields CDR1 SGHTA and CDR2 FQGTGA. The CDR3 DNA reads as TGTGCCAGCAGCTCTTGGACAGGGGAGGGCACCGGGGAGCTGTTTTTT. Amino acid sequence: CASSSWTGEGTGELFF.

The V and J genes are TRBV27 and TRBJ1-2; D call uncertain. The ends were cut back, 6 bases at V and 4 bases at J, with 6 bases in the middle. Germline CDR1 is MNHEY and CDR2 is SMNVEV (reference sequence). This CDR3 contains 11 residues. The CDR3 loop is CASRGIYGYTF. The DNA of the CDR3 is TGTGCCAGCAGGGGGATCTATGGCTACACCTTC.

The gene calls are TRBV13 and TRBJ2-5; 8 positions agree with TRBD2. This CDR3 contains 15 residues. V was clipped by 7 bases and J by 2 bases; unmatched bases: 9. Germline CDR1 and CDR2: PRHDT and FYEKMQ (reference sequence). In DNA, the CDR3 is TGTGCCAGCACGTCCGGGAGGGGGATTCAAGAGACCCAGTACTTC. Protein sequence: CASTSGRGIQETQYF.

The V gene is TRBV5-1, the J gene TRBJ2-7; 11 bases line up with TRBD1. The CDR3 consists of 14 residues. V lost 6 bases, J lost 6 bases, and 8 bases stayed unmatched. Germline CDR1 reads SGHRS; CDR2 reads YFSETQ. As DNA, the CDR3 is TGCGCCAGCAATTTCGGGACAGGGGGTCTCGAGCAGTACTTC. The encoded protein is CASNFGTGGLEQYF.

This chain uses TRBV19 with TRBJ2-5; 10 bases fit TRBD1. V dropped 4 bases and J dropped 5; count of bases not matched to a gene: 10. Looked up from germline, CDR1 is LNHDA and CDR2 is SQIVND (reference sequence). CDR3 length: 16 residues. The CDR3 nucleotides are TGTGCCAGTAGTACCAAGACAGGGGGCGGAACTGAGACCCAGTACTTC. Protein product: CASSTKTGGGTETQYF.

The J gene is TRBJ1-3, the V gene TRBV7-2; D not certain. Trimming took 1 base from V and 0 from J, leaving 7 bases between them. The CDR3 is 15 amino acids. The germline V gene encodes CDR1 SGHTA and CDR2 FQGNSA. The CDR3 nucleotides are TGTGCCAGCAGCTTAGACCACCTCTCTGGAAACACCATATATTTT. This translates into CASSLDHLSGNTIYF.

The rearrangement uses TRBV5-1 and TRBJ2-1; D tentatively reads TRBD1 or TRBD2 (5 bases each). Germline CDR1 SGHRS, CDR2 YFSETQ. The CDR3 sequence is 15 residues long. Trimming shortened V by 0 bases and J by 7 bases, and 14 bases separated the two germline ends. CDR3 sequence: CASSLEGTTTNEQFF. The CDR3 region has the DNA TGCGCCAGCAGCTTGGAGGGGACCACAACTAATGAGCAGTTCTTC.

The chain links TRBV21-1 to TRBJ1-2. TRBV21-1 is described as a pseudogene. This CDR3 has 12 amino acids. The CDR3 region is CASSIRAGGYTF. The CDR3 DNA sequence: TGTGCCAGCAGCATCAGGGCGGGCGGCTACACCTTC.

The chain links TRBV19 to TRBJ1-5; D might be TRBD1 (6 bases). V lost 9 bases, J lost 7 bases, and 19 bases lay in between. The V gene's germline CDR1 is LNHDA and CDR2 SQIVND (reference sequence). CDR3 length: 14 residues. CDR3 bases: TGTGCCAGCGGACAGCCACTATTACGCCAGCCCCAGCATTTT. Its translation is CASGQPLLRQPQHF. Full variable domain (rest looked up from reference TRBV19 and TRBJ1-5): DGGITQSPKYLFRKEGQNVTLSCEQNLNHDAMYWYRQDPGQGLRLIYYSQIVNDFQKGDIAEGYSVSREKKESFPLTVTSAQKNPTAFYLCASGQPLLRQPQHFGDGTRLSIL.

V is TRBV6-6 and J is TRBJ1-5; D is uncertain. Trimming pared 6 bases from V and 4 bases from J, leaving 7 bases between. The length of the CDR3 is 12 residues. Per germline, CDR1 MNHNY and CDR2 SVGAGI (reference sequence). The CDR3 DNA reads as TGTGCCAGCAGGCTGACGAATCAGCCCCAGCATTTT. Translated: CASRLTNQPQHF.

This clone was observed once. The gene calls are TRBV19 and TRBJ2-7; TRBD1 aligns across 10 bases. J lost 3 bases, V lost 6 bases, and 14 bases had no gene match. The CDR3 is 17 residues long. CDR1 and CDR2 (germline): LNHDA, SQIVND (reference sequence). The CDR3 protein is CASRKGPGTGDFYEQYF. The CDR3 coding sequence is TGTGCCAGTAGAAAAGGGCCCGGGACAGGGGATTTCTACGAGCAGTACTTC.

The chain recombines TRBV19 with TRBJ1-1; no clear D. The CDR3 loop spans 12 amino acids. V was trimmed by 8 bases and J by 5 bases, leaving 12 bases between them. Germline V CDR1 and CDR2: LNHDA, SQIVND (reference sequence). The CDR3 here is CASSEGRTEAFF. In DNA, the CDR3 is TGTGCCAGTTCTGAGGGTCGAACTGAAGCTTTCTTT.

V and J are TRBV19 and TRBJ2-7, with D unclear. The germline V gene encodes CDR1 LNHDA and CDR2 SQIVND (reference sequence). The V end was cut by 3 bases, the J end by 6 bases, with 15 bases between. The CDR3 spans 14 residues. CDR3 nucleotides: TGTGCCAGTAGTATGGTTCCGGGTTACAGCGAGCAGTACTTC. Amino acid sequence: CASSMVPGYSEQYF.